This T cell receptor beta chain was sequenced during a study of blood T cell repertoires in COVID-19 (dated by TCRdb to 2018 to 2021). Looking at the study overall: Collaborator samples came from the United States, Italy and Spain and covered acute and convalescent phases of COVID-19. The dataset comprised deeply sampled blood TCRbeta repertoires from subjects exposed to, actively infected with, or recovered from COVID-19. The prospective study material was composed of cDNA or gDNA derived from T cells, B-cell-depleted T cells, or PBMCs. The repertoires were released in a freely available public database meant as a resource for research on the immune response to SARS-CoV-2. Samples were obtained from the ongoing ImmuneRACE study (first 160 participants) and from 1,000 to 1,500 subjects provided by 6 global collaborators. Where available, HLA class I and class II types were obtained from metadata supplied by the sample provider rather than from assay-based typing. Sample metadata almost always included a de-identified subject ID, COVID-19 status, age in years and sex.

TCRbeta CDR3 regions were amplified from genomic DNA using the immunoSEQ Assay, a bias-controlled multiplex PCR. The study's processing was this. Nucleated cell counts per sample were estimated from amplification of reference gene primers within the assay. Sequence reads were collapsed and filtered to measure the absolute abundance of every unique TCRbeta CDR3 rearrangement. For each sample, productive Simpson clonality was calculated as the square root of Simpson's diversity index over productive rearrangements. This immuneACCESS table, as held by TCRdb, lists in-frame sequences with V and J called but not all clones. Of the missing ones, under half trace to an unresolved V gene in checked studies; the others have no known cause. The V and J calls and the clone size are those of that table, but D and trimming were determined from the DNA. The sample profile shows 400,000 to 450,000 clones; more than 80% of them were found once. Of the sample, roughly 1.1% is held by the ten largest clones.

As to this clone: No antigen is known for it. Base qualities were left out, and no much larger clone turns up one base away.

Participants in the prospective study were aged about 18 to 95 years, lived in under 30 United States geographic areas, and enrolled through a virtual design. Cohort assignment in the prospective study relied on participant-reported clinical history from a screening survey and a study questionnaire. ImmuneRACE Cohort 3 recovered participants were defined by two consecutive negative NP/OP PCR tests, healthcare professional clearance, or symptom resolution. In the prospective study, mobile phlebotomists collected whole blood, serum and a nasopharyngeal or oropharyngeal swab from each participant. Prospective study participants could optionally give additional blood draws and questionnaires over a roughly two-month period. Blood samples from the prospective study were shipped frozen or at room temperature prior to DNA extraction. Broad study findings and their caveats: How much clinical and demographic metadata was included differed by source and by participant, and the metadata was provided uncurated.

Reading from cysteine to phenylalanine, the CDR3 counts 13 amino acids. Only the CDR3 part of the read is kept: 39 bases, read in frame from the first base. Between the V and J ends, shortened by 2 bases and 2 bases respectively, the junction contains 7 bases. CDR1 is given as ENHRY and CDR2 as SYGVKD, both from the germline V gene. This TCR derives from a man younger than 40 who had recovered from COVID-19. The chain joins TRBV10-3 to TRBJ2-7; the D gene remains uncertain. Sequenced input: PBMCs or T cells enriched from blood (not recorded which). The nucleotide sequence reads TGTGCCATCAGTGAGAGACGGGCCTACGAGCAGTACTTC. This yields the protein CAISERRAYEQYF.